Listed here is a single T cell receptor beta chain. The target antigen is unknown. These data are taken from a study of blood T cells in healthy people across ages. The germline V and J ends were trimmed by 3 bases and 10 bases, with 12 bases remaining between them. The CDR3 contains 12 residues. Through a sample-barcoded 5' primer and a J-beta primer mix, a second PCR was run for roughly 6 to 11 cycles. TCRdb reanalysed the 5' RACE reads using MiXCR and keeps one entry per CDR3 protein. In the table there are roughly 1,800,000 distinct CDR3 sequences, roughly 52% of which are singletons. General study findings and limits: Any conclusive comparison of naive versus antigen-experienced cells was prevented by using unsorted PBMCs. Donor CMV infection status was unknown, possibly confounding age-related changes in expanded clonotypes.

The chain uses TRBV12-3 or TRBV12-4 and TRBJ1-2; D ambiguous. This clonotype was obtained from a woman aged 40 to 50 in good health. The material sequenced was blood. The CDR3 DNA follows: TGTGCCAGCAGTTTGGTCCAACGGGTCTACACCTTC. Protein sequence: CASSLVQRVYTF.